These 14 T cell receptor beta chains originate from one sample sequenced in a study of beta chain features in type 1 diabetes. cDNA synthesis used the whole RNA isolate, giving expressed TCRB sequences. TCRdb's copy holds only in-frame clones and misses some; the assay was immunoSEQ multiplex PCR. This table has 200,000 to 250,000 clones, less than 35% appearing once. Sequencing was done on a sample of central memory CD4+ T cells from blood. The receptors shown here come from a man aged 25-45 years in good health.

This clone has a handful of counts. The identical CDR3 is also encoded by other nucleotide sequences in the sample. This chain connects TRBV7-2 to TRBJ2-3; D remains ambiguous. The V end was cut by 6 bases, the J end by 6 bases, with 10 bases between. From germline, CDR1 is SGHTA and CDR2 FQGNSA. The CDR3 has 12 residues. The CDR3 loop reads CASSPMGDTQYF. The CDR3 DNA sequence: TGTGCCAGCAGTCCTATGGGGGATACGCAGTATTTT.

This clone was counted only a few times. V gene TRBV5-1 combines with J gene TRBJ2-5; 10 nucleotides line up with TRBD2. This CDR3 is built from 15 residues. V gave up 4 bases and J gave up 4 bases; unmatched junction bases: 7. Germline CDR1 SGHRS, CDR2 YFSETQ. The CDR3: CASSPVAGGGETQYF. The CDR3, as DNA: TGCGCCAGCAGCCCGGTAGCGGGGGGCGGAGAGACCCAGTACTTC. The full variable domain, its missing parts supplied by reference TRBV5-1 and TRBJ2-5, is KAGVTQTPRYLIKTRGQQVTLSCSPISGHRSVSWYQQTPGQGLQFLFEYFSETQRNKGNFPGRFSGRQFSNSRSEMNVSTLELGDSALYLCASSPVAGGGETQYFGPGTRLLVL.

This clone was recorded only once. Here the CDR3 DNA reads TGCGCCAGCAGCTTGAACGGTGGTTTGGGATTGGAGACCCAGTACTTC. Amino acids: CASSLNGGLGLETQYF. This chain connects TRBV5-1 to TRBJ2-5; no clear D gene. The CDR3 has 16 residues. V was cut by 1 base and J by 5 bases, with 18 bases left in between. CDR1 SGHRS and CDR2 YFSETQ come from the germline V gene.

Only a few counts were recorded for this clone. The CDR3 sequence is CASRTSGYEQYF. The CDR3 DNA sequence: TGTGCCAGCAGGACTAGCGGCTACGAGCAGTACTTC. This sequence joins TRBV5-6 and TRBJ2-7, with 9 positions matching TRBD2. Looked up from germline, CDR1 is SGHDT and CDR2 is YYEEEE. J lost 3 bases, V lost 5 bases, and 0 bases had no gene match. This CDR3 spans 12 amino acids.

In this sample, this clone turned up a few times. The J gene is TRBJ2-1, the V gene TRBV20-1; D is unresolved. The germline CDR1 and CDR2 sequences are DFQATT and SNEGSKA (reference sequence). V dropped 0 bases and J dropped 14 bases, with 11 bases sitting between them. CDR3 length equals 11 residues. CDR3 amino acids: CSARDWPSEFF. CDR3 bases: TGCAGTGCTAGAGATTGGCCCTCCGAGTTCTTC.

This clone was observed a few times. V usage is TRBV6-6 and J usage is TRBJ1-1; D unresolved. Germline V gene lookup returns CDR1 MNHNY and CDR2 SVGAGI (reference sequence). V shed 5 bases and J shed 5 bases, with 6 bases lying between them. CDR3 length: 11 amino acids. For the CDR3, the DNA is TGTGCCAGCAGTACACAGACTGAAGCTTTCTTT. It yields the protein CASSTQTEAFF.

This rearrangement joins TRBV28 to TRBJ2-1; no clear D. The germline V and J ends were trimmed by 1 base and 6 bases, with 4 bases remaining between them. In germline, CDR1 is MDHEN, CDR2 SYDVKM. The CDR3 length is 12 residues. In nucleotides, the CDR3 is TGTGCCAGCAGTTTATCCGGCAATGAGCAGTTCTTC. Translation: CASSLSGNEQFF.

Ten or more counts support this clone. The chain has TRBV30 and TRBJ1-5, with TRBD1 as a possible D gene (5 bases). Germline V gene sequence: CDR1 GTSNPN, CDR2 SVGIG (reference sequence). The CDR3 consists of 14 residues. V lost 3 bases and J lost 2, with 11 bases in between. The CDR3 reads CAWSLRDGNQPQHF. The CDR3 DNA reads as TGTGCCTGGAGCCTACGGGACGGCAATCAGCCCCAGCATTTT.

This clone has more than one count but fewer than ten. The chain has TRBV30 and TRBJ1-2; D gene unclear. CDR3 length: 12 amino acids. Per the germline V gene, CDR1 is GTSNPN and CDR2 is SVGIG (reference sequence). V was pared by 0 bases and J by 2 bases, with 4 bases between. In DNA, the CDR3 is TGTGCCTGGAGTGTACAGAACTATGGCTACACCTTC. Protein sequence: CAWSVQNYGYTF.

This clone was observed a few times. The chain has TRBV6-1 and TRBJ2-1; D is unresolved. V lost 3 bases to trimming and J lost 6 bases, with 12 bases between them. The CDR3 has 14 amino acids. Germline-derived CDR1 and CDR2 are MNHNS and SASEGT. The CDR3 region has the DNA TGTGCCAGCAGTGACATATCTAGTGGCAATGAGCAGTTCTTC. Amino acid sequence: CASSDISSGNEQFF.

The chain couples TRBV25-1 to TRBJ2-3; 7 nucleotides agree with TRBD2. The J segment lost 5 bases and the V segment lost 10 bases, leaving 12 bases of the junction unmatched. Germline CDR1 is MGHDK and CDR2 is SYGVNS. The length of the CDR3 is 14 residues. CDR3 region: CATMGAGTGDTQYF. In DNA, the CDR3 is TGTGCCACGATGGGAGCGGGGACGGGAGATACGCAGTATTTT.

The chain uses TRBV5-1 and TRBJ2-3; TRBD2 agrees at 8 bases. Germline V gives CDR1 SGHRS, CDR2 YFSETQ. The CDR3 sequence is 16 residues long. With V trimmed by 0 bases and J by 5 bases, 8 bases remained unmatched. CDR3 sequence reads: CASSLGASGRIDTQYF. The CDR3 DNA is TGCGCCAGCAGCTTGGGAGCTAGCGGGCGCATAGATACGCAGTATTTT.

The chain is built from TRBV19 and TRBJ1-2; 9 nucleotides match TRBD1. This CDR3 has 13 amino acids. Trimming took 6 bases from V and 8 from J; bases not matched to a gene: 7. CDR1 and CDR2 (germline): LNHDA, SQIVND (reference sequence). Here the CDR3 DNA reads TGTGCCAGTAGCCACCGGACAGGGGCCGGCTACACCTTC. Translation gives CASSHRTGAGYTF. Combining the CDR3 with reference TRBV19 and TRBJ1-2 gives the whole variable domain DGGITQSPKYLFRKEGQNVTLSCEQNLNHDAMYWYRQDPGQGLRLIYYSQIVNDFQKGDIAEGYSVSREKKESFPLTVTSAQKNPTAFYLCASSHRTGAGYTFGSGTRLTVV.

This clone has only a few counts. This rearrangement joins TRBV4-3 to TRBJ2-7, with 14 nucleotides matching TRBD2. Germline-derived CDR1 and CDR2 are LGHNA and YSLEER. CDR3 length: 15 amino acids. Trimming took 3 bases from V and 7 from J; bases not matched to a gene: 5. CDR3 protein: CASSQGLAGDVEQYF. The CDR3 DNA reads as TGCGCCAGCAGCCAGGGACTAGCGGGAGACGTAGAGCAGTACTTC.